These 8 T cell receptor beta chains were all obtained from the same sample, sequenced in a study of blood T cell repertoires in COVID-19. Here immunoSEQ multiplex PCR was the method, and the copy in TCRdb shows in-frame clones only, minus some. There are about 300,000 clones in the sample; 75% to 90% occur only once, and roughly 5.1% lies in the top ten. Material: peripheral blood. These TCRs come from a middle-aged man with acute or convalescent COVID-19.

V gene TRBV27 combines with J gene TRBJ2-3; the match to TRBD2 covers 13 bases. The germline V gene has CDR1 MNHEY and CDR2 SMNVEV (reference sequence). The CDR3 is 15 amino acids. V was clipped by 4 bases and J by 11 bases; unmatched bases: 9. CDR3 in DNA: TGTGCCAGCAGTTCGAGACTAGCGGGGGGCTTCAGGCAGTATTTT. This gives the protein CASSSRLAGGFRQYF.

V and J are TRBV10-3 and TRBJ1-2; unclear D gene. CDR3 length equals 16 residues. Germline CDR1 and CDR2: ENHRY and SYGVKD. Between the trimmed V and J ends, which lost 2 bases and 0 bases, there was a span of 13 bases. The chain's CDR3 is CAISEALLNPNYGYTF. The CDR3 nucleotides read TGTGCCATCAGTGAGGCCTTACTTAACCCTAACTATGGCTACACCTTC.

The chain employs TRBV29-1 and TRBJ1-1, with D hard to call. This CDR3 has 11 residues. Looked up from germline, CDR1 is SQVTM and CDR2 is ANQGSEA. Trimming left V 2 bases short and J 5 bases short, with 6 bases between. CDR3 protein: CSVETETEAFF. CDR3 sequence (DNA): TGCAGCGTTGAAACAGAAACTGAAGCTTTCTTT.

The chain carries TRBV19 and TRBJ2-7; the match to TRBD2 covers 8 bases. Germline loops: CDR1 LNHDA, CDR2 SQIVND (reference sequence). The junction had 6 bases not matched to a gene; V was cut back by 5 bases and J by 0 bases. CDR3 length: 15 residues. The CDR3 region is CASSLGLAGSYEQYF. CDR3 nucleotides: TGTGCCAGTAGTCTTGGGCTAGCGGGCTCCTACGAGCAGTACTTC. Together with reference TRBV19 and TRBJ2-7, the CDR3 gives the full variable domain: DGGITQSPKYLFRKEGQNVTLSCEQNLNHDAMYWYRQDPGQGLRLIYYSQIVNDFQKGDIAEGYSVSREKKESFPLTVTSAQKNPTAFYLCASSLGLAGSYEQYFGPGTRLTVT.

The J gene is TRBJ1-1, the V gene TRBV27, with 7 positions matching TRBD1. The CDR3 totals 14 residues. Germline trimming cut 6 bases from V and 10 bases from J; bases unmatched to any gene: 14. Germline V gene sequence: CDR1 MNHEY, CDR2 SMNVEV (reference sequence). The CDR3 DNA is TGTGCCAGCAGACCCTTGACAGGGTTGACGAGAGCTTTCTTT. Amino acids: CASRPLTGLTRAFF.

The CDR3 is CASSTGAASGGAGDTQYF. CDR3 bases: TGTGCCAGTTCGACAGGGGCGGCTAGCGGGGGGGCCGGTGATACGCAGTATTTT. The chain joins TRBV9 to TRBJ2-3; 12 bases line up with TRBD2. This CDR3 contains 18 residues. Germline CDR1 and CDR2: SGDLS and YYNGEE. V shed 8 bases and J 6 bases; nucleotides not matched to a gene: 19.

This chain's CDR3 is CAWAKESNQPQHF. CDR3 DNA: TGTGCCTGGGCCAAGGAGAGCAATCAGCCCCAGCATTTT. The chain is built from TRBV30 and TRBJ1-5; no definite D call. The germline V and J ends were trimmed by 5 bases and 1 base, with 9 bases remaining between them. Germline V gene lookup returns CDR1 GTSNPN and CDR2 SVGIG (reference sequence). The CDR3 extends over 13 amino acids.

This chain connects TRBV5-6 to TRBJ2-7, with 8 positions matching TRBD1. Germline V CDR1 and CDR2: SGHDT, YYEEEE. The CDR3 runs 15 residues. The ends lost 3 bases at V and 5 bases at J; junction bases unmatched: 10. In nucleotides, the CDR3 is TGTGCCAGCAGCTCGACCGGGACAGGCGGCAACGAGCAGTACTTC. It translates to CASSSTGTGGNEQYF.